This record covers a single T cell receptor (beta chain). Recruits, aged roughly 18 to 95 years, lived in approximately 26 US areas. Allocation to cohorts depended on clinical history reported by the participants. The CDR3 has 15 amino acids. V was shortened by 0 bases and J by 9 bases, with 17 bases between the two germline ends. The germline V gene has CDR1 MNHNS and CDR2 SASEGT. Per the original methods: By means of reference gene primer amplification, nucleated cell counts were estimated. The table came from immunoSEQ multiplex PCR; TCRdb's copy has only in-frame clones and leaves some out. That table is the source of V, J and clone size, and D and trimming were worked out from the DNA. The profile covers a few hundred thousand clones, with about nine tenths appearing a single time and 1.2% taken by the ten largest. This sample is drawn from a study of blood T cell repertoires in COVID-19. Study-level background: T cells, B-cell-depleted T cells, or PBMCs provided the cDNA or gDNA that served as material.

Sequencing was carried out using PBMCs or T cells enriched from blood (not recorded which). This chain connects TRBV6-1 to TRBJ2-5; D possibly corresponds to TRBD1 (5 bases). The TCR sequence derives from a woman in her 40s with acute COVID-19. DNA of the CDR3: TGTGCCAGCAGTGAAGCTCCTGGGGCAGGGTATTCCCAGTACTTC. It encodes CASSEAPGAGYSQYF.